This T cell receptor (beta chain) was sequenced for a study of beta chain features in type 1 diabetes. The germline gives CDR1 SQVTM, CDR2 ANQGSEA. V lost 4 bases to trimming and J lost 10 bases, with 14 bases between them. The CDR3 extends over 12 amino acids. Every isolated RNA sample was fully reverse transcribed, so sequencing captured expressed TCRB transcripts. The protocol was immunoSEQ multiplex PCR, while the TCRdb copy is restricted to in-frame clones and leaves out a portion. The profile shows some 700,000 clones, roughly 12% of them singletons. On average, the one heparinised blood draw given by each donor was about 120 mL. The authors obtained over 95% purity in all sorted populations. This clone was detected only a few times. No antigen is known for it. Study results and caveats: Whatever favoring of shorter templates PCR might show would apply equally to patients and controls. Significant though moderate, a shortening of TCRB CDR3s appeared in all four CD4+ subsets of Type 1 diabetes patients.

Sequenced sample: naive CD4+ T cells from blood. V usage is TRBV29-1 and J usage is TRBJ2-1, with D unresolved. The origin of this receptor is a man younger than 35 with type 1 diabetes. The CDR3 sequence is CSVALIRAEQFF. CDR3 DNA: TGCAGCGTTGCCCTAATAAGGGCCGAGCAGTTCTTC.